This TCR beta chain was sequenced in a study of blood T cell repertoires in COVID-19. Turning to the study itself: Specimens from acute and convalescent COVID-19 originated in the United States, Italy and Spain. The analysed material was cDNA or gDNA that came from T cells, B-cell-depleted T cells, or PBMCs.

Profiled with immunoSEQ multiplex PCR; TCRdb holds only in-frame clones, not every one. Of 130,000 to 150,000 clones in the sample, about 86% were seen once. This CDR3 has 16 amino acids. The germline gives CDR1 MGHRA, CDR2 YSYEKL. Trimming shortened V by 2 bases and J by 3 bases, and 17 bases separated the two germline ends. This clonotype was obtained from a woman aged 80 or older with acute or convalescent COVID-19. The chain uses TRBV4-1 and TRBJ2-7; tentative D call: TRBD1 (5 bases). The sample taken for sequencing was peripheral blood. The CDR3 spells CASSQILSRTGYEQYF. CDR3 nucleotides: TGCGCCAGCAGCCAAATTCTTTCTAGAACAGGCTACGAGCAGTACTTC.